Listed below are T cell receptor beta chains from one sample, sequenced in a study of blood T cells in healthy people across ages. TCRdb ran MiXCR on the 5' RACE reads and lists one entry per CDR3 protein. The sample includes more than 800,000 distinct CDR3 sequences, more than 35% seen only once; the top ten take approximately 20%. Sequencing was carried out using blood. The receptors originated from a woman aged 55-75 years in good health. The CDR3 runs from the conserved cysteine through the conserved F or W. D genes are given only for firm matches. For some rows the clone size is stated as once, few or many, or as a class when expanded; others skip it.

V gene	clone size	J gene	D gene	CDR3 protein	CDR3 DNA
TRBV27	many	TRBJ2-7	NA	CASTSGYEQYF	TGTGCCAGCACCTCTGGGTACGAGCAGTACTTC
TRBV7-9	NA	TRBJ2-1	NA	CASPGARDNEQFF	TGTGCCAGCCCCGGGGCGCGAGACAATGAGCAGTTCTTC
TRBV7-3	NA	TRBJ2-4	NA	CASSLSTGNIQYF	TGTGCCAGCAGCTTATCCACGGGAAACATTCAGTACTTC
TRBV9	NA	TRBJ1-2	TRBD1	CASSVLGQGRYGYTF	TGTGCCAGCAGCGTACTCGGACAGGGTCGGTATGGCTACACCTTC
TRBV20-1	NA	TRBJ1-4	NA	CSAQREEAEKLFF	TGCAGTGCTCAAAGGGAGGAAGCTGAAAAACTGTTTTTT
TRBV29-1	NA	TRBJ2-1	NA	CSVERPGRPYNEQFF	TGCAGCGTTGAAAGGCCCGGGAGACCGTACAATGAGCAGTTCTTC
TRBV12-5	NA	TRBJ2-1	TRBD2	CASGVGLSYNEQFF	TGTGCTAGTGGGGTGGGACTAAGCTACAATGAGCAGTTCTTC
TRBV5-1	once	TRBJ2-3	TRBD2	CASSSSRTSGRTDTQYF	TGCGCCAGCAGCTCATCCCGGACTAGCGGGAGAACAGATACGCAGTATTTT
TRBV28	NA	TRBJ1-5	NA	CASNIGGARGQPQHF	TGTGCCAGCAATATAGGGGGGGCGCGGGGTCAGCCCCAGCATTTT
TRBV11-2	NA	TRBJ1-1	NA	CASSLLRTVNTEAFF	TGTGCCAGCAGCTTACTAAGGACCGTGAACACTGAAGCTTTCTTT
TRBV6-6	NA	TRBJ2-2	NA	CASSYPQWAGELFF	TGTGCCAGCAGTTACCCTCAGTGGGCCGGGGAGCTGTTTTTT
TRBV2	NA	TRBJ2-5	TRBD1	CASKLTGVETQYF	TGTGCCAGCAAATTGACAGGGGTTGAGACCCAGTACTTC
TRBV29-1	NA	TRBJ2-7	NA	CSVEGPTGANSYEQYF	TGCAGCGTTGAGGGCCCCACGGGGGCGAACTCCTACGAGCAGTACTTC
TRBV20-1	NA	TRBJ2-7	TRBD2	CSARDRLAIVEQYF	TGCAGTGCTAGGGATCGACTAGCGATCGTCGAGCAGTACTTC
TRBV7-9	few	TRBJ2-5	TRBD1	CASSYRDRPTQYF	TGTGCCAGCAGCTATCGGGACAGGCCTACCCAGTACTTC
TRBV7-9	few	TRBJ2-5	TRBD2	CASSLLPAGQETQYF	TGTGCCAGCAGCTTACTGCCAGCGGGACAAGAGACCCAGTACTTC
TRBV10-3	NA	TRBJ2-2	TRBD2	CATKRGSVTGELFF	TGTGCCACGAAACGCGGGAGTGTAACCGGGGAGCTGTTTTTT
TRBV5-1	NA	TRBJ2-3	NA	CASSLVQVGPDTQYF	TGCGCCAGCAGCTTGGTTCAGGTCGGGCCAGATACGCAGTATTTT
TRBV24-1	few	TRBJ2-1	NA	CATSDSGGLMVENEQFF	TGTGCCACCAGTGATTCTGGAGGGCTCATGGTAGAAAATGAGCAGTTCTTC
TRBV20-1	NA	TRBJ2-5	TRBD2	CSAGTGTRFQETQYF	TGCAGTGCTGGAACCGGGACTAGGTTCCAAGAGACCCAGTACTTC
TRBV27	NA	TRBJ2-7	TRBD1	CASSRDSLEQYF	TGTGCCAGCAGTCGGGACAGCCTCGAGCAGTACTTC
TRBV12-3/TRBV12-4	NA	TRBJ2-3	TRBD2	CASSLLGLAASTDTQYF	TGTGCCAGCAGTCTCCTAGGACTAGCGGCTAGCACAGATACGCAGTATTTT